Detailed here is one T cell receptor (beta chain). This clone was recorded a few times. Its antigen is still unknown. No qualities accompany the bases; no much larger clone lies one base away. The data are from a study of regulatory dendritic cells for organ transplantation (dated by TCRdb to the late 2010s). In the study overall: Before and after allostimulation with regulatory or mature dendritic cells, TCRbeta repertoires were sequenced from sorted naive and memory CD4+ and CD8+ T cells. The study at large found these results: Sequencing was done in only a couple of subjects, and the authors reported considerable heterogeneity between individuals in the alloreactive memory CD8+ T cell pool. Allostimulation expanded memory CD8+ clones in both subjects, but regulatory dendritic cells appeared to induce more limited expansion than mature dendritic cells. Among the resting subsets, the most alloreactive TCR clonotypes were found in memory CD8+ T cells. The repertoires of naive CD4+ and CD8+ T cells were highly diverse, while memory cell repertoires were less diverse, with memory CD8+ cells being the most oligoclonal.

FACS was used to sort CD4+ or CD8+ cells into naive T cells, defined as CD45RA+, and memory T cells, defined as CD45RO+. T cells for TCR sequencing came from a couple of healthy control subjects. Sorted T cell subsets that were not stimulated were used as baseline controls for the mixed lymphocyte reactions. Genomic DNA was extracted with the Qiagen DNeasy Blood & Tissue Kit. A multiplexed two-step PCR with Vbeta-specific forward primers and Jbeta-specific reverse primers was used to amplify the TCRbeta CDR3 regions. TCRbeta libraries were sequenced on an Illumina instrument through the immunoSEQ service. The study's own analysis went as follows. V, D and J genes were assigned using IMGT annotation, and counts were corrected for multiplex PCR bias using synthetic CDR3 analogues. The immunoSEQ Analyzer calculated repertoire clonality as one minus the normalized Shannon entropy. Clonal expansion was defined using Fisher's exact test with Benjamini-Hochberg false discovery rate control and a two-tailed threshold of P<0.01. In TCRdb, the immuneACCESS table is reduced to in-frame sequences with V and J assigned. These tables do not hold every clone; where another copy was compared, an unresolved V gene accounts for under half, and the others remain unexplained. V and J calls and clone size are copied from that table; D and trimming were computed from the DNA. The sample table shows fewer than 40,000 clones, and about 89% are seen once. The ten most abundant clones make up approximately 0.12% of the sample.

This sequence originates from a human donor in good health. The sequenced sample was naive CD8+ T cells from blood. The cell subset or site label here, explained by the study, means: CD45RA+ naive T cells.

The nucleotide sequence is TGTGCCAGCAGACCAGGGTTTATCGTGAACACTGAAGCTTTCTTT. Translated, it reads CASRPGFIVNTEAFF. This chain is built from TRBV14 and TRBJ1-1; 5 matching bases give a weak D call of TRBD1. Relative to germline, V is 6 bases shorter and J is 0 bases shorter, with 14 bases between their ends. Looking up the germline V gene yields CDR1 SGHDN and CDR2 FVKESK. There are 15 amino acids in the CDR3, from cysteine to phenylalanine inclusive. Just the 45-base CDR3 DNA is kept, in frame starting at base 1. The CDR3, completed at both ends by the reference TRBV14 and TRBJ1-1 genes, gives the full variable domain EAGVTQFPSHSVIEKGQTVTLRCDPISGHDNLYWYRRVMGKEIKFLLHFVKESKQDESGMPNNRFLAERTGGTYSTLKVQPAELEDSGVYFCASRPGFIVNTEAFFGQGTRLTVV.